Each of the 10 T cell receptor beta chains below was sequenced from the same sample in a study of blood T cell repertoires in COVID-19. The table came from immunoSEQ multiplex PCR; TCRdb's copy has only in-frame clones and leaves some out. The repertoire holds about 270,000 clones, approximately 91% seen once, with over 2% in the top ten. Source material: PBMCs or T cells enriched from blood (not recorded which). The receptors here all came from a woman between 35 and 50 years old with acute COVID-19.

The chain is built from TRBV20-1 and TRBJ1-3; TRBD1 matches 7 bases. Germline assignment: CDR1 DFQATT and CDR2 SNEGSKA (reference sequence). The CDR3 loop spans 14 amino acids. Germline trimming cut 3 bases from V and 2 bases from J; bases unmatched to any gene: 4. The CDR3 reads CSASGDRAGNTIYF. CDR3 nucleotides: TGCAGTGCTAGTGGAGACAGGGCTGGAAACACCATATATTTT.

The V and J genes are TRBV18 and TRBJ1-2; D is uncertain. CDR1 is KGHSH, CDR2 LQKENI, per germline. V lost 5 bases and J lost 2, with 12 bases in between. CDR3 length: 14 amino acids. The CDR3: CASSAQDGNYGYTF. CDR3 DNA sequence: TGTGCCAGCTCAGCCCAGGATGGGAACTATGGCTACACCTTC.

The V and J genes are TRBV2 and TRBJ1-4, with TRBD1 as a possible D gene (5 bases). Germline V CDR1 and CDR2: SNHLY, FYNNEI. Trimming took off 6 bases at V and 8 bases at J, with 16 bases between the two ends. This CDR3 has 14 amino acids. The CDR3 here is CASRMFQGGEKLFF. DNA of the CDR3: TGTGCCAGCAGGATGTTCCAGGGTGGGGAAAAACTGTTTTTT.

The chain uses TRBV29-1 and TRBJ2-5, with TRBD2 matching over 7 bases. Germline CDR1 reads SQVTM; CDR2 reads ANQGSEA. This CDR3 spans 12 amino acids. With V trimmed by 3 bases and J by 2 bases, 0 bases remained unmatched. CDR3 amino acids: CSVDGGQETQYF. The CDR3, as DNA: TGCAGCGTTGACGGGGGGCAAGAGACCCAGTACTTC.

The gene calls are TRBV2 and TRBJ1-3; D gene ambiguous. CDR3 length: 13 residues. Trimming shortened V by 6 bases and J by 2 bases, and 8 bases separated the two germline ends. Germline lookup yields CDR1 SNHLY and CDR2 FYNNEI. CDR3 sequence (DNA): TGTGCCAGCAGCTCCGAGACTGGAAACACCATATATTTT. Translated, it gives CASSSETGNTIYF.

This clone has just a few counts. J is TRBJ2-1 and V is TRBV27; D call uncertain. In germline, CDR1 is MNHEY, CDR2 SMNVEV (reference sequence). The V end was cut by 3 bases, the J end by 7 bases, with 10 bases between. This CDR3 is built from 13 residues. The CDR3 nucleotides are TGTGCCAGCAGTTTTTTGGCAACGAATGAGCAGTTCTTC. It encodes CASSFLATNEQFF.

V and J are TRBV6-6 and TRBJ2-2, with 13 positions matching TRBD2. The length of the CDR3 is 18 residues. Trimming cost V 5 bases and J 0 bases; bases outside gene matches: 6. Germline values: CDR1 MNHNY, CDR2 SVGAGI (reference sequence). CDR3 DNA sequence: TGTGCCAGCAGTCCGGGACTAGCGGGATCCGCGAACACCGGGGAGCTGTTTTTT. Its protein product is CASSPGLAGSANTGELFF.

This clone occurred once. The V gene is TRBV20-1, the J gene TRBJ2-4; D may be TRBD1 (5 bases). Trimming cost V 6 bases and J 11 bases, with 11 bases left between them. CDR1 DFQATT and CDR2 SNEGSKA come from the germline V gene (reference sequence). This CDR3 contains 10 residues. The CDR3 bases are TGCAGTGCCCGCCGGACACTTCAGTACTTC. Protein sequence: CSARRTLQYF.

The chain uses TRBV5-5 and TRBJ2-1, with TRBD1 matching over 7 bases. The CDR3 runs to 14 residues. Germline V gene data show CDR1 as SGHKS and CDR2 as YYEKEE (reference sequence). Trimming at V came to 4 bases and at J to 0 bases, leaving 1 base not matched to a gene. CDR3 sequence: CASSRQGSYNEQFF. CDR3 nucleotides: TGTGCCAGCAGCAGACAGGGCTCCTACAATGAGCAGTTCTTC.

The rearrangement links TRBV2 to TRBJ2-1, with 7 bases matching TRBD2. Germline V gene data show CDR1 as SNHLY and CDR2 as FYNNEI. The CDR3 runs to 14 residues. Trimming cost V 2 bases and J 6 bases; bases outside gene matches: 4. CDR3 coding DNA: TGTGCCAGCAGTGAATCGGGACTATCCAATGAGCAGTTCTTC. Translating gives CASSESGLSNEQFF.